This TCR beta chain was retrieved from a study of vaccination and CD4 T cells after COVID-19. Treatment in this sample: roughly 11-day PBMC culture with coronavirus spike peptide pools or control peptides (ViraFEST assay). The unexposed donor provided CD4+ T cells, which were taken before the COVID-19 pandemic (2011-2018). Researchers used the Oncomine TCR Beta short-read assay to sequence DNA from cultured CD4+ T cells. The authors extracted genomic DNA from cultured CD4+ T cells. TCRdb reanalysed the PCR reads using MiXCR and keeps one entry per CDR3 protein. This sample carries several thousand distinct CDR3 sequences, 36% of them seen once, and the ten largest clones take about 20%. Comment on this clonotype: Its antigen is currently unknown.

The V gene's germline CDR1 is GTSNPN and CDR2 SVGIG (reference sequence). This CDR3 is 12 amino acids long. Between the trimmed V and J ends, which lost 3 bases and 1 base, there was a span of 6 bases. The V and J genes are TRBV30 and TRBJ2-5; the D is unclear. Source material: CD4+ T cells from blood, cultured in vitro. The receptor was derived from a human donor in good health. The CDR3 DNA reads TGTGCCTGGAGCACACTCCAAGAGACCCAGTACTTC. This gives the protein CAWSTLQETQYF.